This T cell receptor beta chain derives from a study of T-cell reconstitution after alpha-beta-depleted transplantation in children. CDR1 SGHAT and CDR2 FQNNGV come from the germline V gene. The CDR3 sequence is 12 residues long. V lost 1 base, J lost 9 bases, and 7 bases lay in between. The TCRbeta library was prepared with unique molecular identifiers. TCRdb processed the PCR reads anew with MiXCR; each CDR3 protein has one entry. The table has 70,000 to 100,000 distinct CDR3 sequences, more than 10% seen once; the top ten hold approximately 13%. This clonotype was recorded at least ten times. The sequencing used PBMCs from the stem cell graft donor, collected from the stem cell graft. This TCR came from a human donor who donated a stem cell graft to a child with inherited bone marrow failure. V is TRBV11-2 and J is TRBJ2-1; possibly TRBD1 for D (5 bases). CDR3 protein: CASSLVGAEQFF. The CDR3 nucleotides are TGTGCCAGCAGCTTAGTTGGGGCTGAGCAGTTCTTC.